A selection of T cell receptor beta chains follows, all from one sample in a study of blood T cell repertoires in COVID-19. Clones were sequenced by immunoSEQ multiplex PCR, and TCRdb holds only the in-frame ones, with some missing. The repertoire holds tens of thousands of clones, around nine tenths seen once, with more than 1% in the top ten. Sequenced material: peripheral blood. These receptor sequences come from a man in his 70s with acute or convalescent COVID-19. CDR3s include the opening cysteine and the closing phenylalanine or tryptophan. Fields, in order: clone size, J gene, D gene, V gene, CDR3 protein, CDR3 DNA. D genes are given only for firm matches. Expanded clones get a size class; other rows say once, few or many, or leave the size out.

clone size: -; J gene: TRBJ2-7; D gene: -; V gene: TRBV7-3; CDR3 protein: CASSSGLGEQYF; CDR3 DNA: TGTGCCAGCAGCTCCGGTCTTGGCGAGCAGTACTTC
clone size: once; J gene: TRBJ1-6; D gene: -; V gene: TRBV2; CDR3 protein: CASSEARASGYSPLHF; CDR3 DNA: TGTGCCAGCAGTGAAGCCCGTGCCTCGGGGTATTCACCCCTCCACTTT
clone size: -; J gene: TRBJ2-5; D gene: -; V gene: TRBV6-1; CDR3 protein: CASSEANPSTGWETQYF; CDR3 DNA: TGTGCCAGCAGTGAAGCCAACCCGTCCACAGGGTGGGAGACCCAGTACTTC
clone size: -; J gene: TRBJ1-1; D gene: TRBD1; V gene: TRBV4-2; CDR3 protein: CASSQEQGTEAFF; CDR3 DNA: TGTGCCAGCAGCCAAGAACAGGGGACTGAAGCTTTCTTT
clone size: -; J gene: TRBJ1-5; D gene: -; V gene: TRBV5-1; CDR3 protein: CARSLGGGNQPQHF; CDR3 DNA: TGCGCCCGCAGCTTGGGGGGGGGCAATCAGCCCCAGCATTTT
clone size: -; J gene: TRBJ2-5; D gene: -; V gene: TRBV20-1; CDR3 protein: CSAEKGETQYF; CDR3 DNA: TGCAGTGCTGAAAAGGGGGAGACCCAGTACTTC
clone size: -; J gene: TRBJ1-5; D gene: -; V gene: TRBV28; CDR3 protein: CASGAGRGAQHF; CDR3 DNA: TGTGCCAGCGGAGCTGGGCGGGGGGCCCAGCATTTT
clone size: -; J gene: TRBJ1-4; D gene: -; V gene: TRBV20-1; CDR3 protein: CSARLNEKLFF; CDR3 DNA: TGCAGTGCTAGACTTAATGAAAAACTGTTTTTT
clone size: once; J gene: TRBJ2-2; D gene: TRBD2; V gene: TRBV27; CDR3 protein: CARSLGLAGGAGELFF; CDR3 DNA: TGTGCCCGCAGTTTGGGGCTAGCGGGGGGGGCCGGGGAGCTGTTTTTT
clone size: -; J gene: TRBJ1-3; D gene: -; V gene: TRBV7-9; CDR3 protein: CASSLVLSGNTIYF; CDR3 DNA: TGTGCCAGCAGCTTAGTTCTCTCTGGAAACACCATATATTTT
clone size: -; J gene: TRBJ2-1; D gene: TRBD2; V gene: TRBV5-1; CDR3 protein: CASSLGGAGVNNEQFF; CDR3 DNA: TGCGCCAGCAGCTTGGGTGGAGCGGGGGTCAACAATGAGCAGTTCTTC
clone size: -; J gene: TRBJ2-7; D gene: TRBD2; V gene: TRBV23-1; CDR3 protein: CASLRGEGTSYEQYF; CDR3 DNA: TGCGCCAGCTTACGGGGGGAGGGGACTTCCTACGAGCAGTACTTC
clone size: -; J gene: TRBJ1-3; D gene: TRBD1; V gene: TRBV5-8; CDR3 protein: CASRSQGAGNTIYF; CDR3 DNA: TGTGCCAGCAGGTCCCAGGGGGCAGGAAACACCATATATTTT
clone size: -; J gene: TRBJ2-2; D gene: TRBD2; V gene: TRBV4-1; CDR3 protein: CASSQGLAGFTNTGELFF; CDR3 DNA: TGCGCCAGCAGCCAAGGACTAGCGGGATTCACGAACACCGGGGAGCTGTTTTTT
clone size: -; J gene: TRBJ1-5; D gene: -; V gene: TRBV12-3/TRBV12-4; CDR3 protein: CASSLQGYQPQHF; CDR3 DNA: TGTGCCAGCAGTTTGCAGGGATACCAGCCCCAGCATTTT
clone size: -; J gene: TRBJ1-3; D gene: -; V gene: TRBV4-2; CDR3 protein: CASSQGSDSSGNTIYF; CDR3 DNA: TGTGCCAGCAGCCAAGGGTCCGACAGCTCTGGAAACACCATATATTTT
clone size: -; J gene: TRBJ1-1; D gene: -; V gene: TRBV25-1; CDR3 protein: CASSGGQGDTEAFF; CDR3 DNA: TGTGCCAGCAGTGGGGGGCAGGGAGACACTGAAGCTTTCTTT
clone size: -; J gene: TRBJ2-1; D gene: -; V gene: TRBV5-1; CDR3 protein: CASSLRAGSGNEQFF; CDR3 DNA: TGCGCCAGCAGCTTGCGGGCAGGGTCAGGCAATGAGCAGTTCTTC
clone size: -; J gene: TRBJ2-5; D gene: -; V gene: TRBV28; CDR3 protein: CASSLAGLGGETQYF; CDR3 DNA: TGTGCCAGCAGTTTAGCGGGACTGGGGGGAGAGACCCAGTACTTC
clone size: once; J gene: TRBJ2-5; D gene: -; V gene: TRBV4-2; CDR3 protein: CASSLRLSGGETQYF; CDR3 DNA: TGTGCCAGCAGCCTTCGGTTATCCGGAGGGGAGACCCAGTACTTC
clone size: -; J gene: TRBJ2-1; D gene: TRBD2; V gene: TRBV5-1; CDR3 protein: CASSSRTSGSNNEQFF; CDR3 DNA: TGCGCCAGCAGCTCAAGGACTAGCGGGAGCAACAATGAGCAGTTCTTC
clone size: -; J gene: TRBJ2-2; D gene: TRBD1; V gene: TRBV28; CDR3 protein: CASSPQDRVVTGELFF; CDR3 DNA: TGTGCCAGCAGTCCCCAGGACAGGGTCGTCACCGGGGAGCTGTTTTTT
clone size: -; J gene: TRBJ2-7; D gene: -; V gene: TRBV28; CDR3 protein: CASSFYLEVLSYEQYF; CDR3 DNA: TGTGCCAGCAGTTTTTATCTTGAGGTTCTCTCCTACGAGCAGTACTTC
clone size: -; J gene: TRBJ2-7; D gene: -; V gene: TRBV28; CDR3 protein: CASTSGGSSYEQYF; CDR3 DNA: TGTGCCAGCACCTCCGGAGGGTCCTCCTACGAGCAGTACTTC
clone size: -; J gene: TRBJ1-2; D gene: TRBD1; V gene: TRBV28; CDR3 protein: CASSRGRRGDRGYTF; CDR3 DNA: TGTGCCAGCAGTCGAGGTCGCAGGGGGGATCGAGGCTACACCTTC
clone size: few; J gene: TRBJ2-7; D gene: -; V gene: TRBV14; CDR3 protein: CASSQGWPGNSYEQYF; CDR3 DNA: TGTGCCAGCAGCCAAGGTTGGCCCGGGAACTCATACGAGCAGTACTTC
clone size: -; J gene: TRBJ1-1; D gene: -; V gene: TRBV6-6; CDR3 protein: CATGVQGDTTEAFF; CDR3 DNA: TGTGCCACAGGGGTGCAGGGTGATACGACTGAAGCTTTCTTT
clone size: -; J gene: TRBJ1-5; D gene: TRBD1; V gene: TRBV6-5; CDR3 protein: CASRQRQGRVQPQHF; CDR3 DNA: TGTGCCAGCAGACAACGACAGGGCCGCGTTCAGCCCCAGCATTTT
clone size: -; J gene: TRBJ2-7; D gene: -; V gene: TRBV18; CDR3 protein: CASSPGLSGVEQYF; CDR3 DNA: TGTGCCAGCTCACCCGGTCTGTCAGGGGTCGAGCAGTACTTC
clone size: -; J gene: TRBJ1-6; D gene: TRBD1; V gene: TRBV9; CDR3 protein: CASSVEAGGYNSPLHF; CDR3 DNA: TGTGCCAGCAGCGTAGAGGCAGGGGGCTATAATTCACCCCTCCACTTT
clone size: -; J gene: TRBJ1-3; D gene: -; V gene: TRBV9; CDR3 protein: CASSVAGHPGNTIYF; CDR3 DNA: TGTGCCAGCAGCGTAGCCGGACACCCCGGAAACACCATATATTTT
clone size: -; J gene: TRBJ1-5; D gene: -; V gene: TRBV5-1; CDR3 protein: CASSLDAGSNQPQHF; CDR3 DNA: TGCGCCAGCAGCTTGGACGCAGGAAGCAATCAGCCCCAGCATTTT
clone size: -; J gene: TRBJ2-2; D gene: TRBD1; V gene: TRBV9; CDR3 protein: CASRRTGQGVTGELFF; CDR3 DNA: TGTGCCAGCAGGCGAACGGGACAGGGGGTTACCGGGGAGCTGTTTTTT
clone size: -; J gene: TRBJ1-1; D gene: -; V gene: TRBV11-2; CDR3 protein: CASSLVRGPNTEAFF; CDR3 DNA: TGTGCCAGCAGCTTAGTTAGAGGTCCGAACACTGAAGCTTTCTTT
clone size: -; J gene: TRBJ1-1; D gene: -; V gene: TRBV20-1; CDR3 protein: CSARTLTEAFF; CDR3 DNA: TGCAGTGCTAGAACTCTGACTGAAGCTTTCTTT
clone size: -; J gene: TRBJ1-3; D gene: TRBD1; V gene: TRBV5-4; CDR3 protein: CASSLYQGATPGNTIYF; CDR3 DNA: TGTGCCAGCAGCTTGTATCAGGGGGCAACACCTGGAAACACCATATATTTT
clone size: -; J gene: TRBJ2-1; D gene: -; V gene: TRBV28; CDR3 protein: CASSGDEQFF; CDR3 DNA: TGTGCCAGCTCGGGGGATGAGCAGTTCTTC
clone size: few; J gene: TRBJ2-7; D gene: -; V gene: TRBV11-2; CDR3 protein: CASSIGLDQYF; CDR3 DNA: TGTGCCAGCAGCATCGGACTGGATCAGTACTTC
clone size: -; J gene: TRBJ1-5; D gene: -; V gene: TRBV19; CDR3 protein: CASSARPRQYSNQPQHF; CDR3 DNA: TGTGCCAGTAGTGCCCGACCTAGACAGTATAGCAATCAGCCCCAGCATTTT
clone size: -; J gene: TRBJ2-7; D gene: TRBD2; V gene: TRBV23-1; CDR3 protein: CASRGSGGREYYEQYF; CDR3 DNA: TGCGCCAGCAGGGGGTCCGGTGGGAGGGAATACTACGAGCAGTACTTC
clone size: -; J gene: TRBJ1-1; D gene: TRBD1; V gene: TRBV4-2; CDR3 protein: CASSPGQGKDGAFF; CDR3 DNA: TGTGCCAGCAGCCCCGGACAGGGGAAAGATGGAGCTTTCTTT
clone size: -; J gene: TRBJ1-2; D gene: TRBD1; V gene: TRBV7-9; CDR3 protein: CASSYGQGADYGYTF; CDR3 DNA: TGTGCCAGCAGCTACGGACAGGGGGCAGACTATGGCTACACCTTC
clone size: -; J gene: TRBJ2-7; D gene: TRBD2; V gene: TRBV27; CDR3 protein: CASNPAGGFYEQYF; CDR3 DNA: TGTGCCAGCAACCCCGCGGGGGGGTTCTACGAGCAGTACTTC
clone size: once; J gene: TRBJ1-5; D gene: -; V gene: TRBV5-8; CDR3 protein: CASSPRNSLVAQPQHF; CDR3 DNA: TGTGCCAGCAGCCCTCGTAACAGCCTTGTCGCTCAGCCCCAGCATTTT
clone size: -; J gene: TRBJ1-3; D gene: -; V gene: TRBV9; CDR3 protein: CASSVRGGTGNTIYF; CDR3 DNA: TGTGCCAGCAGCGTGCGGGGGGGAACTGGAAACACCATATATTTT
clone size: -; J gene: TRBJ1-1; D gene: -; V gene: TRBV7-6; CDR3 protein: CASSLDGQVNTEAFF; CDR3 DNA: TGTGCCAGCAGCTTAGATGGCCAGGTGAACACTGAAGCTTTCTTT
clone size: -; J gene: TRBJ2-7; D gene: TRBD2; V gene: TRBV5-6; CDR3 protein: CASSLGLAGTADEQYF; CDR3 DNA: TGTGCCAGCAGCTTAGGACTAGCGGGGACCGCCGACGAGCAGTACTTC
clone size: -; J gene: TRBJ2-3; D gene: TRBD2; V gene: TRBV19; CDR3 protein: CASNSLAGGGQYF; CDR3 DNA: TGTGCCAGTAACTCTCTAGCGGGAGGTGGGCAGTATTTT
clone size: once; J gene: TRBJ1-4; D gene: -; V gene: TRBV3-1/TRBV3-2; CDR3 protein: CASSQVVGSREKLFF; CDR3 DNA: TGTGCCAGCAGCCAAGTAGTGGGTAGCCGTGAAAAACTGTTTTTT
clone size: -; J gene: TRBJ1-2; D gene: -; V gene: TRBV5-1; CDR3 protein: CASSSEGGPSGGYTF; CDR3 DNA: TGCGCCAGCAGCTCCGAAGGGGGACCCTCCGGTGGCTACACCTTC
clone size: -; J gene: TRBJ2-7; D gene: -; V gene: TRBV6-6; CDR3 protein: CASRPYQGSSYEQYF; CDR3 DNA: TGTGCCAGCAGACCATATCAGGGGAGCTCCTACGAGCAGTACTTC
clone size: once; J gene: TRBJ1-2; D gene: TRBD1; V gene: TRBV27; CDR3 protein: CASSSGQGAYGYTF; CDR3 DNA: TGTGCCAGCAGCAGTGGACAGGGGGCATATGGCTACACCTTC
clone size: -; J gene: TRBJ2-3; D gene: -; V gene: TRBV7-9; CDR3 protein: CASSVIPDTQYF; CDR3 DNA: TGTGCCAGCAGCGTAATTCCAGATACGCAGTATTTT
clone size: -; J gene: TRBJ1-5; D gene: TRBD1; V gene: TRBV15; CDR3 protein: CATSREGGGQPQHF; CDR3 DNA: TGTGCCACCAGCAGAGAAGGGGGCGGGCAGCCCCAGCATTTT
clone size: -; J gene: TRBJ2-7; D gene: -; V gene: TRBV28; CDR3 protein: CASKQGSYEQYF; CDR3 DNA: TGTGCCAGCAAACAGGGCTCCTACGAGCAGTACTTC